The clone carrying this TCR beta chain has just a few counts. What it binds is unknown. These data come from a study of a mutant IDH1 vaccine in newly diagnosed glioma. Across the study: The first vaccination came 4-6 weeks after radiotherapy alone, or with temozolomide cycles. Therapy received beforehand was radiotherapy, temozolomide, or both, with most patients given both.

Germline V gene lookup returns CDR1 LNHDA and CDR2 SQIVND (reference sequence). This CDR3 comprises 14 residues. With V trimmed by 5 bases and J by 6 bases, 7 bases remained unmatched. TCRdb's copy holds only in-frame clones and misses some; the assay was immunoSEQ multiplex PCR. In the table there are around 61,000 clones, approximately 71% of which are singletons. The time point denotes: week 47, end of study. Doses comprised 300 ug of mutant IDH1 20-mer peptide each, plus topical imiquimod. Across weeks 1, 3, 5, 7, 11, 15, 19 and 23, patients received a vaccination each time, eight in all. The study enrolled donors with new WHO grade 3 or 4 IDH1-mutant, ATRX-lost astrocytomas.

This sample comprised PBMCs, obtained from a glioma patient whose treatment included an IDH1 peptide vaccine. This chain uses TRBV19 with TRBJ2-1; 7 bases line up with TRBD1. This sequence was found in a man between 45 and 60 years old with glioma. DNA for the CDR3: TGTGCCAGTAGTCACCCGACAGGGACCAATGAGCAGTTCTTC. It yields the protein CASSHPTGTNEQFF.